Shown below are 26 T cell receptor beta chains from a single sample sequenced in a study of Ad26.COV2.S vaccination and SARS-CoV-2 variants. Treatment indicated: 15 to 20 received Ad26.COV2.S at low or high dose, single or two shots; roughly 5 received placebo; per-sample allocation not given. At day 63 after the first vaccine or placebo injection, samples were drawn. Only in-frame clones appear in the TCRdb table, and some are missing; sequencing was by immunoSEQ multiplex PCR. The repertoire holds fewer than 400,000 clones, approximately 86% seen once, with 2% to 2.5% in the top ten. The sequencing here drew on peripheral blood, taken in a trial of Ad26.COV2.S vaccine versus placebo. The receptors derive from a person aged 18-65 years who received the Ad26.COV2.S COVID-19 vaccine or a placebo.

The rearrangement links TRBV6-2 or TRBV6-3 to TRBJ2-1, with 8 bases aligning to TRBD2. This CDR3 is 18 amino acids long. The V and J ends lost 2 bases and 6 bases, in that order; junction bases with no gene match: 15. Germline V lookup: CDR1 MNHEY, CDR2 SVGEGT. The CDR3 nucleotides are TGTGCCAGCAGTTACACCGCATTGACGGGGGGGGACATCAATGAGCAGTTCTTC. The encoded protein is CASSYTALTGGDINEQFF.

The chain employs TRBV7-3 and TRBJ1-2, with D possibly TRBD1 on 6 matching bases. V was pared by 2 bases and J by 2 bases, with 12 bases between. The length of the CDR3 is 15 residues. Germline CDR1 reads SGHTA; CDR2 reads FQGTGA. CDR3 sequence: CASSLQAGTNYGYTF. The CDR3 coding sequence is TGTGCCAGCAGCTTACAGGCAGGGACAAACTATGGCTACACCTTC.

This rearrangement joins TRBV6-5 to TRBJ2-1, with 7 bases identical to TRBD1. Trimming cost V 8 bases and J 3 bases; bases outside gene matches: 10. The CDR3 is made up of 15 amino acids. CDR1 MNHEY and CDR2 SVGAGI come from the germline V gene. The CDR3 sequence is CASHETGRYYNEQFF. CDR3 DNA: TGTGCCAGCCACGAGACAGGGCGATACTACAATGAGCAGTTCTTC.

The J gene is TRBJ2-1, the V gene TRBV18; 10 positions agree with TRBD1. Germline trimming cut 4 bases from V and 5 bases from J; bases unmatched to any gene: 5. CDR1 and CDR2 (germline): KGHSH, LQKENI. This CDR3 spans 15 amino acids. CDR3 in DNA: TGTGCCAGCTCACGGACAGGGGGAAGGCACAATGAGCAGTTCTTC. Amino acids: CASSRTGGRHNEQFF.

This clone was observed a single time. CDR3 sequence (DNA): TGTGCCAGCTCCCCTTGGCGCGACAGGGGGAACTATGGCTACACCTTC. This encodes CASSPWRDRGNYGYTF. J is TRBJ1-2 and V is TRBV28, with 9 bases matching TRBD1. V dropped 8 bases and J dropped 2; count of bases not matched to a gene: 12. The CDR3 runs 16 residues. The germline V gene encodes CDR1 MDHEN and CDR2 SYDVKM.

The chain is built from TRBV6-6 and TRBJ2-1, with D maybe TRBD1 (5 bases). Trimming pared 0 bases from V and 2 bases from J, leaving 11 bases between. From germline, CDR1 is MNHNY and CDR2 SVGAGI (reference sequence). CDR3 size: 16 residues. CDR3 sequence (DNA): TGTGCCAGCAGTTACTCTTTCCAGGACACCTACAATGAGCAGTTCTTC. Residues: CASSYSFQDTYNEQFF.

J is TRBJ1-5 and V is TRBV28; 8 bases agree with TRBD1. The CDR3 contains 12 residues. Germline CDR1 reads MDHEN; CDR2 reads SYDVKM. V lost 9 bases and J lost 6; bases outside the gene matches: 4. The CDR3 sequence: CASADRAQPQHF. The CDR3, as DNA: TGTGCCAGTGCGGACAGGGCTCAGCCCCAGCATTTT.

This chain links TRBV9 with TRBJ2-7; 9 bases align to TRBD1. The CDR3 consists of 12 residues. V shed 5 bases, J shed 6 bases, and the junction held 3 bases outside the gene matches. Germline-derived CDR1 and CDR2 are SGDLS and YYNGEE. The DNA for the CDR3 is TGTGCCAGCAGTGAACAGGGGGCCGAGCAGTACTTC. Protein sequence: CASSEQGAEQYF.

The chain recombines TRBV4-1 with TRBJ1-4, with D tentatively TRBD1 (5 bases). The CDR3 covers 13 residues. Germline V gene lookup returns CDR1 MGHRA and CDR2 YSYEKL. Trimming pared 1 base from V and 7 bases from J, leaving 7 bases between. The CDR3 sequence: CASSQVRGEKLFF. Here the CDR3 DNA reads TGCGCCAGCAGCCAAGTGAGGGGTGAAAAACTGTTTTTT.

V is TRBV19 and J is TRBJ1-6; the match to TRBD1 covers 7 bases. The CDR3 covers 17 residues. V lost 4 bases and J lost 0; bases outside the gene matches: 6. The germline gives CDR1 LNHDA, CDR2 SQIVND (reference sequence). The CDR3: CASSTKQGSSYNSPLHF. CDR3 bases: TGTGCCAGTAGTACCAAACAGGGGAGCTCCTATAATTCACCCCTCCACTTT.

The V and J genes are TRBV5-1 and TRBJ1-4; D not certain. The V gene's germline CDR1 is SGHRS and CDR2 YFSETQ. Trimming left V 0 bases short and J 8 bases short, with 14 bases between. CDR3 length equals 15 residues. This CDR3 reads CASSLEGLGLEKLFF. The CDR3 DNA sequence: TGCGCCAGCAGCTTGGAGGGTTTAGGCCTAGAAAAACTGTTTTTT.

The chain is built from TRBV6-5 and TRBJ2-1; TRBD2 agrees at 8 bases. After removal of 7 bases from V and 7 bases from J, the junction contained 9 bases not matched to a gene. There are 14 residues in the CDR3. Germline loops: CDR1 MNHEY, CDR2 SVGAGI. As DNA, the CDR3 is TGTGCCAGCAATCCGGGAGGGGGGGGTAATGAGCAGTTCTTC. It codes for CASNPGGGGNEQFF.

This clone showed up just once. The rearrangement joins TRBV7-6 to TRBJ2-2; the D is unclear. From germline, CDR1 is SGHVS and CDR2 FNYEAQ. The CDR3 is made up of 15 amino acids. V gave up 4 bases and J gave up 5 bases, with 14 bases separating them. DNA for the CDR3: TGTGCCAGCAGCTCCGGACCTAAAAGGACCGGGGAGCTGTTTTTT. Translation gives CASSSGPKRTGELFF.

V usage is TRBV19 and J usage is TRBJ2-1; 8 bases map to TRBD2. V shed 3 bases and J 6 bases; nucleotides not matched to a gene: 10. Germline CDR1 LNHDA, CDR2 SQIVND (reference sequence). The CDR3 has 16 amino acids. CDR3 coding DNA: TGTGCCAGTAGTATCCAACGGGGGGGTCGGGGCAATGAGCAGTTCTTC. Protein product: CASSIQRGGRGNEQFF.

For the CDR3, the DNA is TGTGCCAGCAGCCCTGACAGAATCCGAACTGAAGCTTTCTTT. It translates to CASSPDRIRTEAFF. The chain combines TRBV11-3 with TRBJ1-1, with D perhaps matching TRBD1 (5 bases). This CDR3 comprises 14 residues. Trimming stripped 5 bases from V and 5 bases from J, with 15 bases between. CDR1 SGHNT and CDR2 YENEEA come from the germline V gene.

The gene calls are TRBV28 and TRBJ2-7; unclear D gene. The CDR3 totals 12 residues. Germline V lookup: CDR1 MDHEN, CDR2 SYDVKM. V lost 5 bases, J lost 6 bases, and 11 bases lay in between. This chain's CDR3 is CASSPQIGEQYF. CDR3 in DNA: TGTGCCAGCAGTCCCCAGATTGGCGAGCAGTACTTC. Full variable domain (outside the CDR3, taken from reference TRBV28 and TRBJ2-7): DVKVTQSSRYLVKRTGEKVFLECVQDMDHENMFWYRQDPGLGLRLIYFSYDVKMKEKGDIPEGYSVSREKKERFSLILESASTNQTSMYLCASSPQIGEQYFGPGTRLTVT.

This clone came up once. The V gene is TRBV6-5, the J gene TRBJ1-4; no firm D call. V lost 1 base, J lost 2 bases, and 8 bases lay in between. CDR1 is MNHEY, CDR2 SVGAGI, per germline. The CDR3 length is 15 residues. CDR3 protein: CASSYLIRTNEKLFF. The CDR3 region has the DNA TGTGCCAGCAGTTACTTAATCCGGACTAATGAAAAACTGTTTTTT.

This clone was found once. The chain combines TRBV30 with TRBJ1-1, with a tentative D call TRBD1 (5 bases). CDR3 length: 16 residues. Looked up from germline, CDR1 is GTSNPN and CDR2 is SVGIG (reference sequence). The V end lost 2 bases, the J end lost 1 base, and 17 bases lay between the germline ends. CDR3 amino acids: CAWSPLGGVGNTEAFF. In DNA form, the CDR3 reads TGTGCCTGGAGTCCACTGGGGGGGGTCGGGAACACTGAAGCTTTCTTT.

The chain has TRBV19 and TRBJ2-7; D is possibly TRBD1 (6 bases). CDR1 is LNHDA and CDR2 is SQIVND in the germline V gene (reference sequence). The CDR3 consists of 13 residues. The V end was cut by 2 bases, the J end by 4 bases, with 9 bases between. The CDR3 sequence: CASSIRDNYEQYF. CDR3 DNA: TGTGCCAGTAGTATAAGGGACAATTACGAGCAGTACTTC.

The CDR3 reads CASSYSGRGRGYTF. CDR3 nucleotide sequence: TGTGCCAGCAGTTACTCGGGTAGGGGGCGCGGCTACACCTTC. This chain uses TRBV6-5 with TRBJ1-2, with 7 bases identical to TRBD1. V lost 0 bases to trimming and J lost 8 bases; unmatched junction nucleotides: 6. Germline values: CDR1 MNHEY, CDR2 SVGAGI. The CDR3 has 14 amino acids.

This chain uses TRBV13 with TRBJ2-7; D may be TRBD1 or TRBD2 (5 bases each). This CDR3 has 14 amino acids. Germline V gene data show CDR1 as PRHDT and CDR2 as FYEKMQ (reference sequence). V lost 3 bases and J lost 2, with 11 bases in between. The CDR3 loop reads CASSFDRLTYEQYF. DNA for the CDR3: TGTGCCAGCAGCTTTGACAGACTAACCTACGAGCAGTACTTC.

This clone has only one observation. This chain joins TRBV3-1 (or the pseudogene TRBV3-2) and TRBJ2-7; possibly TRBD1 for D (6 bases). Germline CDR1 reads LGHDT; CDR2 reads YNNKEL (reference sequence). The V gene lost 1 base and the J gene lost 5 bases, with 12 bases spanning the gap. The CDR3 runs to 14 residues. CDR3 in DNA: TGTGCCAGCAGCCAAGTAGGACAGAGACACGAGCAGTACTTC. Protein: CASSQVGQRHEQYF.

The CDR3 here is CASSLGDSGYEQYF. In nucleotides, the CDR3 is TGCGCCAGCAGCTTAGGGGACAGCGGGTACGAGCAGTACTTC. This rearrangement joins TRBV5-1 to TRBJ2-7, with D perhaps matching TRBD1 (7 bases). The germline gives CDR1 SGHRS, CDR2 YFSETQ. The V gene lost 2 bases and the J gene lost 4 bases, with 13 bases spanning the gap. This CDR3 contains 14 residues.

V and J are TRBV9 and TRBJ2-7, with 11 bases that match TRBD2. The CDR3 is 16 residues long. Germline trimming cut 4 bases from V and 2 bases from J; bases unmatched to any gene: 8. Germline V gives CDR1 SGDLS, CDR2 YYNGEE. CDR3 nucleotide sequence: TGTGCCAGCAGCCTTACCACTAGCGGGGGACCCTACGAGCAGTACTTC. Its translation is CASSLTTSGGPYEQYF.

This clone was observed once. In DNA form, the CDR3 reads TGTGCCAGCTCACCACCGTCAGGGGTCGGGGCCAACGTCCTGACTTTC. It translates to CASSPPSGVGANVLTF. The chain couples TRBV18 to TRBJ2-6, with a tentative D call TRBD1 (6 bases). V was shortened by 0 bases and J by 4 bases, with 10 bases between the two germline ends. The CDR3 length is 16 residues. From germline, CDR1 is KGHSH and CDR2 LQKENI.

CDR3 sequence reads: CASSLGDGGELFF. For the CDR3, the DNA is TGTGCCAGCAGCTTGGGGGATGGCGGGGAGCTGTTTTTT. V and J are TRBV5-6 and TRBJ2-2; D not certain. Trimming took 0 bases from V and 7 from J, leaving 7 bases between them. The CDR3 covers 13 residues. Germline V CDR1 and CDR2: SGHDT, YYEEEE. Full variable domain (remainder filled in from reference TRBV5-6 and TRBJ2-2): DAGVTQSPTHLIKTRGQQVTLRCSPKSGHDTVSWYQQALGQGPQFIFQYYEEEERQRGNFPDRFSGHQFPNYSSELNVNALLLGDSALYLCASSLGDGGELFFGEGSRLTVL.